The T cell receptor beta chain described here comes from a study of blood T cell repertoires in COVID-19. Overall study: Collection of acute and convalescent COVID-19 samples took place in the United States, Italy and Spain. PBMCs, B-cell-depleted T cells, or T cells were the source of the cDNA or gDNA that made up the material.

Ages ranged from roughly 18 to 95 years, with residence in approximately 25 US areas. Self-reported history from a screening survey and questionnaire set each donor's cohort. Germline V CDR1 and CDR2: SNHLY, FYNNEI. Losses at the gene ends were 4 bases for V and 8 bases for J; bases not matched to a gene: 5. The CDR3 is 15 amino acids. Clones were read by immunoSEQ multiplex PCR, and TCRdb kept only the in-frame ones, dropping some. Found here are 250,000 or so clones, roughly four fifths of them singletons; the top ten hold 3.5% to 4%. The sample comprised PBMCs or T cells enriched from blood (not recorded which). The source is a woman aged 40 to 50 who had been exposed to COVID-19. This chain connects TRBV2 to TRBJ1-6; 10 bases fit TRBD1. The DNA of the CDR3 is TGTGCCAGCAGTGGACAGGGGGCTCGGGATTCACCCCTCCACTTT. Translated, it gives CASSGQGARDSPLHF.